These 18 T cell receptor beta chains were sequenced from one sample in a study of T cells in Graves' hyperthyroidism and ophthalmopathy. The investigators amplified TCR beta CDR3 regions from RNA transcripts. The TCR CDR3 was amplified in a first-round RT-PCR using the HTBI primer set. TCRdb recomputed calls from the multiplex PCR reads with MiXCR, one row per CDR3 protein. This sample has under 800,000 distinct CDR3 sequences, with approximately 14% found just once. Input material: blood. The receptors shown here come from a woman aged 18-30 years with Graves' hyperthyroidism.

In this sample, this clonotype turned up many times. This chain connects TRBV6-6 to TRBJ2-1; TRBD2 matches at 14 bases. CDR1 and CDR2 from the germline V gene are MNHNY and SVGAGI (reference sequence). This CDR3 has 18 amino acids. Trimming removed 0 bases from V and 10 bases from J; junction bases left unmatched: 11. The CDR3 DNA reads TGTGCCAGCAGTTACTCCGTTCGTGGGACTAGCGGGAGCGGGGAGCAGTTCTTC. Translating it yields CASSYSVRGTSGSGEQFF.

At least ten counts were recorded for this clonotype. The V call is TRBV28, the J call TRBJ2-1, with 9 bases aligning to TRBD2. V was clipped by 2 bases and J by 8 bases; unmatched bases: 10. Germline assignment: CDR1 MDHEN and CDR2 SYDVKM. The CDR3 covers 16 residues. CDR3 in DNA: TGTGCCAGCAGTTTAGGCCGGTCGGGACTAGCCGATGAGCAGTTCTTC. Translating it yields CASSLGRSGLADEQFF.

This clonotype has ten or more counts. V gene TRBV7-2 combines with J gene TRBJ2-3; D might be TRBD1 (5 bases). Deletions cut 1 base from V and 5 bases from J, with 7 bases between. Looked up from germline, CDR1 is SGHTA and CDR2 is FQGNSA. The CDR3 has 13 amino acids. Written as DNA, the CDR3 is TGTGCCAGCAGCTTAGGACAGCAAGATACGCAGTATTTT. This sequence encodes CASSLGQQDTQYF.

Many counts were recorded for this clonotype. The chain has TRBV6-6 and TRBJ1-5; a weak D match, TRBD1 (5 bases). V was shortened by 2 bases and J by 6 bases, with 14 bases between the two germline ends. Germline assignment: CDR1 MNHNY and CDR2 SVGAGI (reference sequence). This CDR3 comprises 15 residues. The CDR3 sequence is CASSYGDLPGQPQHF. CDR3 nucleotide sequence: TGTGCCAGCAGTTACGGGGACCTCCCCGGTCAGCCCCAGCATTTT.

This clonotype was observed at least ten times. This chain connects TRBV6-2 or TRBV6-3 to TRBJ1-5; D call uncertain. Germline V gives CDR1 MNHEY, CDR2 SVGEGT. The CDR3 sequence is 18 residues long. V was cut by 0 bases and J by 2 bases, with 17 bases left in between. CDR3 DNA: TGTGCCAGCAGTTACTCGCCTTGGAAGGGCTGGGGCAATCAGCCCCAGCATTTT. Amino acid sequence: CASSYSPWKGWGNQPQHF.

This clonotype was detected many times. The chain uses TRBV12-3 or TRBV12-4 and TRBJ2-2, with no clear D. V shed 6 bases and J shed 5 bases, with 10 bases lying between them. This CDR3 is 13 amino acids long. This CDR3 is CASSLYGTGELFF. The CDR3 coding sequence is TGTGCCAGCAGCCTGTATGGGACCGGGGAGCTGTTTTTT.

This clonotype was observed many times. The rearrangement uses TRBV28 and TRBJ2-7, with no clear D. Between the trimmed V and J ends, which lost 6 bases and 3 bases, there was a span of 15 bases. The CDR3 is made up of 14 amino acids. Germline-derived CDR1 and CDR2 are MDHEN and SYDVKM. CDR3 DNA: TGTGCCAGCAGCCCACCCGGACCAATCTACGAGCAGTACTTC. Its protein is CASSPPGPIYEQYF. Combining the CDR3 with reference TRBV28 and TRBJ2-7 gives the whole variable domain DVKVTQSSRYLVKRTGEKVFLECVQDMDHENMFWYRQDPGLGLRLIYFSYDVKMKEKGDIPEGYSVSREKKERFSLILESASTNQTSMYLCASSPPGPIYEQYFGPGTRLTVT.

The V call is TRBV7-2, the J call TRBJ1-2; 8 nucleotides align to TRBD1. V lost 5 bases, J lost 6 bases, and 5 bases stayed unmatched. Per the germline V gene, CDR1 is SGHTA and CDR2 is FQGNSA. This CDR3 contains 13 residues. CDR3 in DNA: TGTGCCAGCAGCCTGAGGACAGGGAATGGCTACACCTTC. Protein product: CASSLRTGNGYTF.

This clonotype was seen at least ten times. The chain combines TRBV7-8 with TRBJ1-1; 7 bases align to TRBD1. The CDR3 loop spans 18 amino acids. J was trimmed by 3 bases and V by 2 bases; bases with no gene match: 15. Germline CDR1 reads SGHVS; CDR2 reads FQNEAQ. CDR3 amino acids: CASSLPRQGKGRDTEAFF. The CDR3, as DNA: TGTGCCAGCAGCTTACCTCGACAGGGAAAGGGGAGAGACACTGAAGCTTTCTTT.

This clonotype was observed at least ten times. The V and J genes are TRBV12-3 or TRBV12-4 and TRBJ2-7; D might be TRBD1 (6 bases). V lost 4 bases and J 5 bases, leaving 15 bases between the germline ends. The CDR3 loop spans 14 amino acids. The CDR3 is CASSSGTSRNEQYF. The CDR3 DNA sequence: TGTGCCAGCAGTTCCGGGACAAGTAGGAACGAGCAGTACTTC.

This clonotype was seen at least ten times. CDR3 amino acids: CASSRGGGVVKYF. CDR3 nucleotide sequence: TGTGCCAGCAGCCGGGGGGGAGGGGTAGTTAAGTACTTC. The chain employs TRBV7-2 and TRBJ2-5; TRBD2 aligns across 8 bases. V gave up 5 bases and J gave up 12 bases; unmatched junction bases: 11. CDR3 length equals 13 residues. The germline V gene has CDR1 SGHTA and CDR2 FQGNSA. The whole variable domain, remainder taken from reference TRBV7-2 and TRBJ2-5, is GAGVSQSPSNKVTEKGKDVELRCDPISGHTALYWYRQSLGQGLEFLIYFQGNSAPDKSGLPSDRFSAERTGGSVSTLTIQRTQQEDSAVYLCASSRGGGVVKYFGPGTRLLVL.

This clonotype was recorded many times. The CDR3, as DNA: TGTGCCACCAGTGACCCTTTGGGGGACAACTATGGCTACACCTTC. Translated: CATSDPLGDNYGYTF. The genes are TRBV24-1 and TRBJ1-2, with D possibly being TRBD1 (5 bases). V lost 4 bases and J 2 bases, leaving 13 bases between the germline ends. Per germline, CDR1 KGHDR and CDR2 SFDVKD. This CDR3 has 15 amino acids.

This clonotype has at least ten counts. The chain has TRBV6-1 and TRBJ2-2; 7 bases are a match to TRBD1. Germline CDR1 reads MNHNS; CDR2 reads SASEGT. J was trimmed by 2 bases and V by 6 bases; bases with no gene match: 12. The CDR3 contains 17 residues. The CDR3 sequence is CASSYVPGQINTGELFF. The DNA for the CDR3 is TGTGCCAGCAGCTATGTGCCGGGACAGATAAACACCGGGGAGCTGTTTTTT.

Only a few counts were recorded for this clonotype. This chain uses TRBV4-1 with TRBJ1-5, with D uncertain. Per germline, CDR1 MGHRA and CDR2 YSYEKL. The V gene lost 4 bases and the J gene lost 9 bases, with 16 bases spanning the gap. The CDR3 has 14 amino acids. DNA for the CDR3: TGCGCCAGCAGCCCCCAGACCCAACCTACGCCCCAGCATTTT. It specifies CASSPQTQPTPQHF.

In the case of this clonotype: A much larger clone sits a single nucleotide away, making a read error possible. The chain's CDR3 is CASNLGTGHYGYTF. In nucleotides, the CDR3 is TGTGCCAGCAACTTGGGGACAGGGCACTATGGCTACACCTTC. The chain is built from TRBV13 and TRBJ1-2; 9 bases fit TRBD1. Germline V lookup: CDR1 PRHDT, CDR2 FYEKMQ (reference sequence). The CDR3 totals 14 residues. The V gene end was trimmed by 7 bases and the J gene end by 3 bases; junction bases not matched to a gene: 6.

The chain combines TRBV5-8 with TRBJ2-5, with D possibly TRBD1 on 5 matching bases. Trimming removed 4 bases at V and 5 bases at J, with 18 bases between. This CDR3 has 15 residues. CDR1 SGHTS and CDR2 YDEGEE come from the germline V gene. This CDR3 reads CASSPGRGFGETQYF. For the CDR3, the DNA is TGTGCCAGCAGCCCTGGAAGGGGATTTGGTGAGACCCAGTACTTC.

The V and J genes are TRBV7-9 and TRBJ2-5; D might be TRBD2 (7 bases). Trimming took 1 base from V and 1 from J, leaving 22 bases between them. The CDR3 runs 19 residues. Germline values: CDR1 SEHNR, CDR2 FQNEAQ (reference sequence). DNA of the CDR3: TGTGCCAGCAGCTTAGGACGGGGGGCTACGAGTCTTCCCCAAGAGACCCAGTACTTC. Translating it yields CASSLGRGATSLPQETQYF.

The rearrangement joins TRBV6-2 or TRBV6-3 to TRBJ1-6, with D uncertain. This CDR3 region has 16 residues. From germline, CDR1 is MNHEY and CDR2 SVGEGT. Trimming took 2 bases from V and 7 from J, leaving 15 bases between them. The CDR3 protein is CASSYAPRGTNSPLHF. The CDR3 DNA follows: TGTGCCAGCAGTTACGCTCCCCGGGGTACAAATTCACCCCTCCACTTT.